This TCR beta chain was observed in a study of breast tumors, draining lymph nodes, adjacent tissues. Study-level points and caveats: Compared with basal-like, luminal-like tumors shared significantly more repertoire with nontumor tissue.

This clonotype was seen a handful of times. Its specificity is unknown. MiXCR, run by TCRdb on the multiplex PCR reads, gives a single entry per CDR3 protein. The data hold about 220,000 distinct CDR3 sequences, with nearly 35% observed a single time. Samples came from axillary lymph nodes draining the breast cancer. The TCR sequence derives from a female donor with breast cancer. Some clones in this sample may be carry-over from other donors' samples. Material: axillary lymph node tissue.

CDR3 DNA sequence: TGTGCCAGCAACGCGGGACGGAGTCAATCCATTCAGTACTTC. It is translated as CASNAGRSQSIQYF. This chain links TRBV11-2 with TRBJ2-4; D might be TRBD2 (6 bases). The V end lost 7 bases, the J end lost 9 bases, and 19 bases lay between the germline ends. CDR1 and CDR2 from the germline V gene are SGHAT and FQNNGV. The CDR3 is made up of 14 amino acids.